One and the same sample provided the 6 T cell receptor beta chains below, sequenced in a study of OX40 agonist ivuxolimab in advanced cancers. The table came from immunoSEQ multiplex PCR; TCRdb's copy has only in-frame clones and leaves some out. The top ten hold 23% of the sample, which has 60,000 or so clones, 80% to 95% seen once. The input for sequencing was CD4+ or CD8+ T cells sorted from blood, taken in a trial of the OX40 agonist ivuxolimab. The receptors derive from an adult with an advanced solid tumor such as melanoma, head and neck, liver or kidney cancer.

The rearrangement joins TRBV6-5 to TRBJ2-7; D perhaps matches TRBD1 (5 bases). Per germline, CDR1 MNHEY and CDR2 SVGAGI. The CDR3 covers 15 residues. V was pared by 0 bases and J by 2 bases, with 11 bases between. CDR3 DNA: TGTGCCAGCAGTTACTCGATACAGGCGACCTACGAGCAGTACTTC. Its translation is CASSYSIQATYEQYF.

The CDR3 DNA reads as TGTGCCAGCAGTTTAATGAGGGGCGCTACGCAGTATTTT. Translating gives CASSLMRGATQYF. The chain recombines TRBV27 with TRBJ2-3, with D perhaps being TRBD1 or TRBD2 (5 bases each). The CDR3 covers 13 residues. V was trimmed by 2 bases and J by 8 bases, leaving 11 bases between them. CDR1 MNHEY and CDR2 SMNVEV come from the germline V gene (reference sequence).

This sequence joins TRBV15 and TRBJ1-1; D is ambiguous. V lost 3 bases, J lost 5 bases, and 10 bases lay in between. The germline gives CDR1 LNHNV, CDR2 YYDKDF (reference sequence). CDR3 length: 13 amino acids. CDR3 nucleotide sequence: TGTGCCACCAGCAGCTTATCAGGAACTGAAGCTTTCTTT. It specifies CATSSLSGTEAFF. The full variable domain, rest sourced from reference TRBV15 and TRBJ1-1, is DAMVIQNPRYQVTQFGKPVTLSCSQTLNHNVMYWYQQKSSQAPKLLFHYYDKDFNNEADTPDNFQSRRPNTSFCFLDIRSPGLGDTAMYLCATSSLSGTEAFFGQGTRLTVV.

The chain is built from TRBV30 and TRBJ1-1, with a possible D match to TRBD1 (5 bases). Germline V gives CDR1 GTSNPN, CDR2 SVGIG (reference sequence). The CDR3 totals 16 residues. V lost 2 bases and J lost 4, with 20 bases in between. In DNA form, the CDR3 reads TGTGCCTGGAGTCACCTCAAGGGGCGGGGAGGCACTGAAGCTTTCTTT. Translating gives CAWSHLKGRGGTEAFF. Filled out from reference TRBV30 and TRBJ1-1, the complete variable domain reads SQTIHQWPATLVQPVGSPLSLECTVEGTSNPNLYWYRQAAGRGLQLLFYSVGIGQISSEVPQNLSASRPQDRQFILSSKKLLLSDSGFYLCAWSHLKGRGGTEAFFGQGTRLTVV.

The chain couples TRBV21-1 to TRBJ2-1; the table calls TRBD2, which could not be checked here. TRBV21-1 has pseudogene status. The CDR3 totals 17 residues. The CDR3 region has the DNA TGTGCCAGCAGCAAACCCAGCGGGAGGGCCGGTTACAATGAGCAGTTCTTC. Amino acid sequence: CASSKPSGRAGYNEQFF.

CDR3 residues: CASSQDWGMPEAFF. CDR3 nucleotide sequence: TGCGCCAGCAGCCAAGATTGGGGTATGCCTGAAGCTTTCTTT. The chain uses TRBV4-1 and TRBJ1-1; D uncertain. The CDR3 totals 14 residues. Germline loops: CDR1 MGHRA, CDR2 YSYEKL. Between the trimmed V and J ends, which lost 0 bases and 6 bases, there was a span of 11 bases.